This T cell receptor (beta chain) was recovered during a study of shared T cell receptors in the human thymus. Assay used: immunoSEQ multiplex PCR; TCRdb lists only in-frame clones, some missing. The sample includes about 380,000 clones, roughly 94% of them seen just once. This CDR3 contains 17 residues. Germline V gives CDR1 LGHNA, CDR2 YNFKEQ. V lost 0 bases and J lost 7; bases outside the gene matches: 14. The chain uses TRBV4-2 and TRBJ2-7, with 8 bases that match TRBD2. Sequenced material: thymocytes. This TCR was sampled from a human donor. The CDR3 sequence is CASSQDRAAGVSVEQYF. CDR3 bases: TGTGCCAGCAGCCAAGATCGGGCAGCGGGAGTTTCAGTTGAGCAGTACTTC.